This record looks at one T cell receptor (beta chain) sequence and its context. Its antigen remains unknown. CDR3 length equals 15 residues. The ends were cut back, 5 bases at V and 0 bases at J, with 14 bases in the middle. The germline gives CDR1 LNHDA, CDR2 SQIVND (reference sequence). This specimen belongs to a study of cytomegalovirus exposure and HLA in healthy donors. Broader study findings: The study designated 160 or so TCR beta chains cytomegalovirus-associated.

A multiplex PCR was run with 60 Vbeta primers and 13 Jbeta primers. Only in-frame clones appear in the TCRdb table, and some are missing; sequencing was by immunoSEQ multiplex PCR. Across roughly 58,000 clones, the top ten clones capture more than 9.5% of the sample. The TCR comes from a woman in her fifties or sixties in good health and CMV-seropositive. Sequencing was done on a sample of PBMCs. V is TRBV19 and J is TRBJ2-7; D is unresolved. CDR3 DNA: TGTGCCAGTAGTGTCTTCGAGGCGGCCTCCTACGAGCAGTACTTC. This translates into CASSVFEAASYEQYF.